One TCR beta chain is described in this entry. Its specificity is unknown. This specimen comes from a study of identical twins. The study's findings and limits: Fewer insertions were carried by abundant cord blood beta clonotypes, but none was seen in memory repertoires.

The CDR3 totals 14 residues. V lost 4 bases, J lost 1 base, and 10 bases lay in between. Per the germline V gene, CDR1 is MNHNS and CDR2 is SASEGT. TCRdb ran MiXCR on the 5' RACE reads and lists one entry per CDR3 protein. The sample carries 450,000 to 500,000 distinct CDR3 sequences, approximately 15% recorded once. A further study also used this sample, focusing on yellow fever vaccine responses in identical twins.

Sample: CD4+ T cells sorted from blood. The chain has TRBV6-1 and TRBJ2-5; tentative D call: TRBD1 (5 bases). This clonotype originated in a woman between 18 and 30 years old in good health. This CDR3 is CASSGGHVQETQYF. DNA of the CDR3: TGTGCCAGCAGTGGCGGACACGTCCAAGAGACCCAGTACTTC.